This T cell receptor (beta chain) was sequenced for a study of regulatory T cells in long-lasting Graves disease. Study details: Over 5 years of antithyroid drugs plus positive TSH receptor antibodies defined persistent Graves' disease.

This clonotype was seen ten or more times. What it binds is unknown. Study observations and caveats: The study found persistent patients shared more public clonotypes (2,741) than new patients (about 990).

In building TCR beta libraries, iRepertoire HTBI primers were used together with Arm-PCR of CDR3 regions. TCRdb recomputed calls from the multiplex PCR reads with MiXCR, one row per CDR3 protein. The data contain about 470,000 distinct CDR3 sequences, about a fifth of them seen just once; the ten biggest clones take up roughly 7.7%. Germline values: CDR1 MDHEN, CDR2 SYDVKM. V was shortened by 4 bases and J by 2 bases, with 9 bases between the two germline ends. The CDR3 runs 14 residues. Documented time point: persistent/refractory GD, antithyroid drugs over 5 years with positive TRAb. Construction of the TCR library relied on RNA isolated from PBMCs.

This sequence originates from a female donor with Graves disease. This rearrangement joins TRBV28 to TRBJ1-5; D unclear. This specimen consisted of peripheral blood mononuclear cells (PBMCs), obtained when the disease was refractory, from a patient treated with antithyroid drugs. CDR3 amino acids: CASSSGGGNQPQHF. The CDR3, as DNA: TGTGCCAGCAGTTCGGGAGGAGGCAATCAGCCCCAGCATTTT.